The sequence of this T cell receptor (beta chain) was determined in a study of control samples from healthy donors and cancer patients. The V and J ends lost 0 bases and 2 bases, in that order; junction bases with no gene match: 5. This CDR3 has 17 residues. Germline V gene sequence: CDR1 SGHRS, CDR2 YFSETQ. The table came from immunoSEQ multiplex PCR; TCRdb's copy has only in-frame clones and leaves some out. Of 150,000 to 200,000 clones in the sample, 88% are singletons; the top ten hold under 5%. This clone was detected only once. The clonotype originates from a woman in her 30s in good health. The chain links TRBV5-1 to TRBJ2-2; 9 nucleotides agree with TRBD2. Sequencing was performed on blood. The DNA of the CDR3 is TGCGCCAGCAGCTTGGCAGTAGCGGGGGCCAACACCGGGGAGCTGTTTTTT. This encodes CASSLAVAGANTGELFF.